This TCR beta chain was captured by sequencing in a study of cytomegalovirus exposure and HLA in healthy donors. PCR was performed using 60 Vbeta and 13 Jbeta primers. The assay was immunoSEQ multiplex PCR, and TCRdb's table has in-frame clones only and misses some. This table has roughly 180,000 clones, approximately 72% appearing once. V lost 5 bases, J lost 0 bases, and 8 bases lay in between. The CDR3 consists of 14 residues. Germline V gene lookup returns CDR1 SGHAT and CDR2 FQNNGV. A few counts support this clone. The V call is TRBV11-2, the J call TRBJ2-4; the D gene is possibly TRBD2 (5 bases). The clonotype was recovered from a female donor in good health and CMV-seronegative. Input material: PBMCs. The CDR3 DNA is TGTGCCAGCAGCGACGGGGTAGCCAAAAACATTCAGTACTTC. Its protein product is CASSDGVAKNIQYF. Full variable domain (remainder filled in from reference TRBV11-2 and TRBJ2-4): EAGVAQSPRYKIIEKRQSVAFWCNPISGHATLYWYQQILGQGPKLLIQFQNNGVVDDSQLPKDRFSAERLKGVDSTLKIQPAKLEDSAVYLCASSDGVAKNIQYFGAGTRLSVL.